Listed here are 10 T cell receptor beta chains from one sample, sequenced in a study of cytomegalovirus exposure and HLA in healthy donors. PCR used 60 Vbeta primers and 13 Jbeta primers. Only in-frame clones appear in the TCRdb table, and some are missing; sequencing was by immunoSEQ multiplex PCR. The data show some 100,000 clones, with 55% to 75% seen just once and roughly 15% held by the top ten. The sequenced material came from PBMCs. All receptors come from a woman aged 45-65 years in good health and CMV-seropositive.

The gene calls are TRBV4-3 and TRBJ2-3; weak D call: TRBD2 (6 bases). The CDR3 is 15 residues long. Trimming removed 0 bases from V and 4 bases from J, with 11 bases in between. Germline V gives CDR1 LGHNA, CDR2 YSLEER. This CDR3 reads CASSQDPSGSDTQYF. CDR3 DNA sequence: TGCGCCAGCAGCCAAGATCCCAGCGGGTCAGATACGCAGTATTTT.

The chain employs TRBV5-1 and TRBJ2-3; TRBD2 agrees at 7 bases. The CDR3 runs to 15 residues. Germline CDR1 and CDR2: SGHRS and YFSETQ. V was pared by 2 bases and J by 0 bases, with 3 bases of the junction left unmatched. The CDR3 sequence is CASSLLAPSTDTQYF. CDR3 DNA sequence: TGCGCCAGCAGCTTACTAGCGCCTAGCACAGATACGCAGTATTTT. The complete variable domain, with remaining parts taken from reference TRBV5-1 and TRBJ2-3, reads KAGVTQTPRYLIKTRGQQVTLSCSPISGHRSVSWYQQTPGQGLQFLFEYFSETQRNKGNFPGRFSGRQFSNSRSEMNVSTLELGDSALYLCASSLLAPSTDTQYFGPGTRLTVL.

The V and J genes are TRBV7-3 and TRBJ2-2; D is possibly TRBD1 (5 bases). Germline CDR1 and CDR2: SGHTA and FQGTGA. The CDR3 is 15 amino acids. V lost 4 bases and J lost 1, with 10 bases in between. The CDR3 DNA reads as TGTGCCAGCAGCTCGACAGCTCAGAACACCGGGGAGCTGTTTTTT. This encodes CASSSTAQNTGELFF.

CDR3 nucleotides: TGTGCCAGCAGTGTTAGCGGGAGGGGAGATGAGCAGTTCTTC. Its translation is CASSVSGRGDEQFF. V is TRBV6-1 and J is TRBJ2-1; 11 bases map to TRBD2. The CDR3 is made up of 14 amino acids. V trimming: 4 bases; J trimming: 8 bases; junction bases outside the gene matches: 4. Germline-derived CDR1 and CDR2 are MNHNS and SASEGT.

The rearrangement uses TRBV19 and TRBJ2-5; D gene uncertain. V shed 3 bases and J shed 7 bases, with 9 bases lying between them. The CDR3 contains 12 residues. Germline CDR1 and CDR2: LNHDA and SQIVND (reference sequence). This CDR3 reads CASSMGPGTQYF. The CDR3 region has the DNA TGTGCCAGTAGTATGGGCCCAGGGACCCAGTACTTC.

The chain links TRBV2 to TRBJ2-6; unclear D gene. CDR3 length: 16 amino acids. Per the germline V gene, CDR1 is SNHLY and CDR2 is FYNNEI. Trimming shortened V by 7 bases and J by 0 bases, and 13 bases separated the two germline ends. The CDR3 is CASILGLRSGANVLTF. CDR3 DNA: TGTGCCAGCATCCTGGGCTTACGCTCTGGGGCCAACGTCCTGACTTTC.

The DNA for the CDR3 is TGTGCCACCAGCAGCCGACAGGGTTGGCAGTACTTC. It specifies CATSSRQGWQYF. The rearrangement uses TRBV15 and TRBJ2-7, with 7 bases matching TRBD1. Germline V gene data show CDR1 as LNHNV and CDR2 as YYDKDF (reference sequence). V lost 3 bases, J lost 9 bases, and 5 bases stayed unmatched. The CDR3 totals 12 residues.

The genes are TRBV2 and TRBJ2-7, with 7 bases fitting TRBD1. Germline V gene data show CDR1 as SNHLY and CDR2 as FYNNEI. V lost 4 bases and J lost 6; bases outside the gene matches: 12. The length of the CDR3 is 15 residues. CDR3: CASSGVDRVKGEQYF. The CDR3 bases are TGTGCCAGCAGTGGGGTCGACAGGGTCAAGGGCGAGCAGTACTTC.

This clone has just one count. The chain combines TRBV4-2 with TRBJ2-3, with 8 bases matching TRBD1. Trimming removed 0 bases from V and 3 bases from J; junction bases left unmatched: 17. Germline CDR1 LGHNA, CDR2 YNFKEQ. The CDR3 covers 20 residues. The CDR3 protein is CASSQDRTGPVWDKTDTQYF. CDR3 DNA: TGTGCCAGCAGCCAAGATCGGACAGGGCCCGTCTGGGATAAGACAGATACGCAGTATTTT.

This rearrangement joins TRBV13 to TRBJ2-7; 10 positions match TRBD2. Looked up from germline, CDR1 is PRHDT and CDR2 is FYEKMQ (reference sequence). J was trimmed by 4 bases and V by 3 bases; bases with no gene match: 3. This CDR3 is 14 amino acids long. The CDR3 protein is CASSLGTSVYEQYF. The CDR3 DNA follows: TGTGCCAGCAGCTTGGGGACTAGCGTGTACGAGCAGTACTTC.